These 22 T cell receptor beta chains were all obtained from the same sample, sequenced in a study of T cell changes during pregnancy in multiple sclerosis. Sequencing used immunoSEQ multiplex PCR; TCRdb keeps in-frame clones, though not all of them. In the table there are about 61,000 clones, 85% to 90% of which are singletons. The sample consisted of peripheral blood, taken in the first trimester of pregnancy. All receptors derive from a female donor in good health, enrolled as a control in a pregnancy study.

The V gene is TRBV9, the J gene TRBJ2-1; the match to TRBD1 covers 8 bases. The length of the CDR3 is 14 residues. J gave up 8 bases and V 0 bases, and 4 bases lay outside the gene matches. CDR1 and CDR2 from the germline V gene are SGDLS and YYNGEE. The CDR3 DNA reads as TGTGCCAGCAGCGTAGGGACAGGGAGGCATGAGCAGTTCTTC. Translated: CASSVGTGRHEQFF. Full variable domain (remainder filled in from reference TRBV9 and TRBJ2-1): DSGVTQTPKHLITATGQRVTLRCSPRSGDLSVYWYQQSLDQGLQFLIQYYNGEERAKGNILERFSAQQFPDLHSELNLSSLELGDSALYFCASSVGTGRHEQFFGPGTRLTVL.

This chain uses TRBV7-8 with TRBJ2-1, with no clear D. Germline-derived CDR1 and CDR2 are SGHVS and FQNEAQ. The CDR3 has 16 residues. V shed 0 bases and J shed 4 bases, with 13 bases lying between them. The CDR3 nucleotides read TGTGCCAGCAGCTTAGCCACCTTTCTTAGATACAATGAGCAGTTCTTC. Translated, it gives CASSLATFLRYNEQFF.

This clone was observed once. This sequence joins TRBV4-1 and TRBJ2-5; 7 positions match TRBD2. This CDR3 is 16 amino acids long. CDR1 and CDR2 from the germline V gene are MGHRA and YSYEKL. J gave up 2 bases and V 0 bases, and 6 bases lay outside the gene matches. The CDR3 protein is CASSQDIRGGQETQYF. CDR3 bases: TGCGCCAGCAGCCAAGATATAAGGGGAGGGCAAGAGACCCAGTACTTC.

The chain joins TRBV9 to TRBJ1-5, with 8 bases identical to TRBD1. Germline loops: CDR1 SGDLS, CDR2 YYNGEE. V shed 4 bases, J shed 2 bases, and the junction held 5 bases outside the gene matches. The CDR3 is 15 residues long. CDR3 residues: CASSLGQGGNQPQHF. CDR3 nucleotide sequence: TGTGCCAGCAGCTTAGGACAGGGTGGCAATCAGCCCCAGCATTTT. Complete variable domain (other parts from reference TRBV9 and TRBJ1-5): DSGVTQTPKHLITATGQRVTLRCSPRSGDLSVYWYQQSLDQGLQFLIQYYNGEERAKGNILERFSAQQFPDLHSELNLSSLELGDSALYFCASSLGQGGNQPQHFGDGTRLSIL.

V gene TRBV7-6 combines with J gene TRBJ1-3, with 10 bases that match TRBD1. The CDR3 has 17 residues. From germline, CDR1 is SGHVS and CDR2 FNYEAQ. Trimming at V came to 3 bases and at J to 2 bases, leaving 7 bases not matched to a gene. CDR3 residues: CASSFKIDRGPGNTIYF. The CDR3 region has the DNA TGTGCCAGCAGCTTTAAAATCGACAGGGGGCCTGGAAACACCATATATTTT. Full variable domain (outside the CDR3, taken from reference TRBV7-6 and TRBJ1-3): GAGVSQSPRYKVTKRGQDVALRCDPISGHVSLYWYRQALGQGPEFLTYFNYEAQQDKSGLPNDRFSAERPEGSISTLTIQRTEQRDSAMYRCASSFKIDRGPGNTIYFGEGSWLTVV.

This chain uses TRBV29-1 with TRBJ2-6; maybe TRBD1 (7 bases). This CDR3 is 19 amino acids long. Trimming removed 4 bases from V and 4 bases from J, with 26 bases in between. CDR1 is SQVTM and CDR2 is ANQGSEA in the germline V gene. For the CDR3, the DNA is TGCAGCGTTGGGTCTCGGCGGCAGGGGGGCCAGAAAGGGGCCAACGTCCTGACTTTC. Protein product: CSVGSRRQGGQKGANVLTF. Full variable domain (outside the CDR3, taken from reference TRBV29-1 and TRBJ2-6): SAVISQKPSRDICQRGTSLTIQCQVDSQVTMMFWYRQQPGQSLTLIATANQGSEATYESGFVIDKFPISRPNLTFSTLTVSNMSPEDSSIYLCSVGSRRQGGQKGANVLTFGAGSRLTVL.

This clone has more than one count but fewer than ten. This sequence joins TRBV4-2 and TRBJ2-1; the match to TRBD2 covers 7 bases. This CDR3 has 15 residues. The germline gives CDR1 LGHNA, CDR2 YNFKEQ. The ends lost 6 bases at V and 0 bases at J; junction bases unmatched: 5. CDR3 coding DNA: TGTGCCAGCAGGCCTAGCGGAAGCTCCTACAATGAGCAGTTCTTC. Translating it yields CASRPSGSSYNEQFF.

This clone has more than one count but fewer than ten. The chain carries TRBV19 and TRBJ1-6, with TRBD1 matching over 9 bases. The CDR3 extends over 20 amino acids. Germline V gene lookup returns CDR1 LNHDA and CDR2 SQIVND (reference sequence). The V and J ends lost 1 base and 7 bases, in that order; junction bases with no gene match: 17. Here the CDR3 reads CASSIALRGRGQGRNSPLHF. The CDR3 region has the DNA TGTGCCAGTAGTATAGCCCTAAGGGGTCGAGGACAGGGGAGAAATTCACCCCTCCACTTT. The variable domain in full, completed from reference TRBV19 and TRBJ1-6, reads DGGITQSPKYLFRKEGQNVTLSCEQNLNHDAMYWYRQDPGQGLRLIYYSQIVNDFQKGDIAEGYSVSREKKESFPLTVTSAQKNPTAFYLCASSIALRGRGQGRNSPLHFGNGTRLTVT.

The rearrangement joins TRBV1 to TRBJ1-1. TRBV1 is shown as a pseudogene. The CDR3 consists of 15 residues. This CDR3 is CTSSQERFANTEAFF. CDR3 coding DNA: TGCACCAGCAGCCAAGAGAGGTTCGCGAACACTGAAGCTTTCTTT.

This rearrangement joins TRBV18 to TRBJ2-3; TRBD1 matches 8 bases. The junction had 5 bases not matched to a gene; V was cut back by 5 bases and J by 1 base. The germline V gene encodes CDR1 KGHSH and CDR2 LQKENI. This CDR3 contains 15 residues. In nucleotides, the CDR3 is TGTGCCAGCTCATCCAACAGGGGGGGCACAGATACGCAGTATTTT. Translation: CASSSNRGGTDTQYF.

The CDR3 sequence is CASSSPGTYNTEAFF. CDR3 nucleotides: TGCGCCAGCAGCTCCCCCGGGACATACAACACTGAAGCTTTCTTT. V usage is TRBV5-1 and J usage is TRBJ1-1, with D perhaps matching TRBD1 (6 bases). Between the trimmed V and J ends, which lost 3 bases and 2 bases, there was a span of 14 bases. The germline V gene encodes CDR1 SGHRS and CDR2 YFSETQ. The CDR3 is 15 residues long.

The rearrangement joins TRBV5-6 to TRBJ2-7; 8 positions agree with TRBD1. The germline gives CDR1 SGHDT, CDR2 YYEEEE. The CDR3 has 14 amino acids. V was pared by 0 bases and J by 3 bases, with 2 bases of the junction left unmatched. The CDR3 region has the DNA TGTGCCAGCAGCTTGGGCGACAGGGGCTACGAGCAGTACTTC. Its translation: CASSLGDRGYEQYF.

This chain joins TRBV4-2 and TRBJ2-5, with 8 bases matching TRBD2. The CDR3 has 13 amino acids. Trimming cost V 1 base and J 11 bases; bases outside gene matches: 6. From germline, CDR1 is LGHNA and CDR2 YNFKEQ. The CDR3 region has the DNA TGTGCCAGCAGCCAAGTGAGCGGGGGACATCAGTACTTC. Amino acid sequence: CASSQVSGGHQYF.

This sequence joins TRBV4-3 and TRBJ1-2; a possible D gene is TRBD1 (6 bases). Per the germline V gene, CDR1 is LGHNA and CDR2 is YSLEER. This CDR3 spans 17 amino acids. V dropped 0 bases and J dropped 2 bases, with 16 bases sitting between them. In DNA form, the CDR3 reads TGCGCCAGCAGCCAAGATTTAGGGGGGGGGATGAACTATGGCTACACCTTC. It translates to CASSQDLGGGMNYGYTF.

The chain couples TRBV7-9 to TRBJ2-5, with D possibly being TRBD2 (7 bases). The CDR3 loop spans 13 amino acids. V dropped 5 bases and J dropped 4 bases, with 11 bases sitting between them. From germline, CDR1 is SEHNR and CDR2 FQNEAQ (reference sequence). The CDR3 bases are TGTGCCAGCAGCGGGGGGGGGCCAGAGACCCAGTACTTC. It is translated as CASSGGGPETQYF.

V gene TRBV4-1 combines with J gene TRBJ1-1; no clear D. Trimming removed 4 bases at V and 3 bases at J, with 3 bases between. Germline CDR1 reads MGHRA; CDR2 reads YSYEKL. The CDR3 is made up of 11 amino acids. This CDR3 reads CASSRDTEAFF. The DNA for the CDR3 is TGCGCCAGCAGCCGAGACACTGAAGCTTTCTTT.

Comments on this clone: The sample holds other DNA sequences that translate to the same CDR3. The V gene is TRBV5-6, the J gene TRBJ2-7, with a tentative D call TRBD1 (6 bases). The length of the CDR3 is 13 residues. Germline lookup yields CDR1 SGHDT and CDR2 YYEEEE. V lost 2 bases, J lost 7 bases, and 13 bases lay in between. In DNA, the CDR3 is TGTGCCAGCAGCTTTCTGGCAGGACAGGAGCAGTACTTC. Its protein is CASSFLAGQEQYF.

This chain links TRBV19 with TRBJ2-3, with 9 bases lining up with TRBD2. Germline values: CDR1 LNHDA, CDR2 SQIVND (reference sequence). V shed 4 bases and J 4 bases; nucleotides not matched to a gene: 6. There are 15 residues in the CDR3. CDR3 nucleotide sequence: TGTGCCAGTAGTACAGGCGGGGGGGCAGCAGATACGCAGTATTTT. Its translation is CASSTGGGAADTQYF.

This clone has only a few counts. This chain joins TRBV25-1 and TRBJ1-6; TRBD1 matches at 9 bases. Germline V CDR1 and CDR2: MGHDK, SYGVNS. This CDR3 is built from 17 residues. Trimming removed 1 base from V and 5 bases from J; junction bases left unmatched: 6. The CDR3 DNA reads TGTGCCAGCAGTGAATCGGGGACAGGGTGGGATAATTCACCCCTCCACTTT. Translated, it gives CASSESGTGWDNSPLHF.

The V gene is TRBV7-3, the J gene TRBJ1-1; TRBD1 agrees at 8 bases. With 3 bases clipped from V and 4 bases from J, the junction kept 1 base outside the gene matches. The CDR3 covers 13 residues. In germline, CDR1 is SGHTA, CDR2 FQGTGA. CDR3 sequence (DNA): TGTGCCAGCAGCTTTACAGGGGGCACTGAAGCTTTCTTT. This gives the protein CASSFTGGTEAFF. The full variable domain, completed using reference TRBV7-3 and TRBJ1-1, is GAGVSQTPSNKVTEKGKYVELRCDPISGHTALYWYRQSLGQGPEFLIYFQGTGAADDSGLPNDRFFAVRPEGSVSTLKIQRTERGDSAVYLCASSFTGGTEAFFGQGTRLTVV.

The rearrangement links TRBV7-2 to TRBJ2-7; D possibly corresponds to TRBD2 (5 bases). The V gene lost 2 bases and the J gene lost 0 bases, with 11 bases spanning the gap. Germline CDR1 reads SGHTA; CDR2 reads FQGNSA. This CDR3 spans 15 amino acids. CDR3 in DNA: TGTGCCAGCAGCTTATCGCCGGGAAGCTCCTACGAGCAGTACTTC. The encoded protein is CASSLSPGSSYEQYF.

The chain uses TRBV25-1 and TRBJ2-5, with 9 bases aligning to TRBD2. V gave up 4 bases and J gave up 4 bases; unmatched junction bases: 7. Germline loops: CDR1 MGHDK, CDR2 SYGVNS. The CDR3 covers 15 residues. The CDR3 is CASSAPSGALETQYF. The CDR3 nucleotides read TGTGCCAGCAGTGCCCCTAGCGGGGCTCTAGAGACCCAGTACTTC.